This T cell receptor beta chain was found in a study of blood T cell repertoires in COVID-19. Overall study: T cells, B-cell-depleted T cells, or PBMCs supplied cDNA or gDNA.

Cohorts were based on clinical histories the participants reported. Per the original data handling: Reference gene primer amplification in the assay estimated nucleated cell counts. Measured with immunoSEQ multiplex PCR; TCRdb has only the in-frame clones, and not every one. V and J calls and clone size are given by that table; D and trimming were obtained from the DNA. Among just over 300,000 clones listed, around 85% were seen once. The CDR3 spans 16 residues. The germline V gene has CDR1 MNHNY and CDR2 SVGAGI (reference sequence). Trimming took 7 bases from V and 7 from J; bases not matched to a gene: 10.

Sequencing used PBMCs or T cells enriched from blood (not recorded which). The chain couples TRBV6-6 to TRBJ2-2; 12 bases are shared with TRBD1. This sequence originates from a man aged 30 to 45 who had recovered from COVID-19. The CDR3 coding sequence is TGTGCCAGCACCCCCGGGACAGGGGGCTTTATCGGGGAGCTGTTTTTT. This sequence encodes CASTPGTGGFIGELFF.